The clone carrying this TCR beta chain was detected only once. Its antigen is as yet unknown. One end of the junction is discordant with germline, which a read error may explain. The CDR3 loop spans 14 amino acids. Germline assignment: CDR1 KGHSH and CDR2 LQKENI. The sample providers were healthy Caucasian people from Russia, aged about 6 to 100. The second PCR ran about 6 to 12 cycles with a sample-barcoded 5' primer and J-beta primers. Each cDNA molecule, via a template-switch adaptor with 12 random nucleotides, was tagged. Using its own MiXCR run on the 5' RACE reads, TCRdb lists one record per CDR3 protein. This sample has hundreds of thousands of distinct CDR3 sequences; 55% to 70% occur once, and the top ten carry around 22%. The sample originates from a study of blood T cells in healthy people across ages. Regarding the study as a whole: In these data, TCR beta diversity tracked strongly with naive T cell percentage. While age rose, TCR beta diversity per million T cells dropped in a roughly linear way.

This sequence originates from a man aged 25 to 40 in good health. The chain combines TRBV18 with TRBJ1-1; D not resolved. The sequencing input was blood. The DNA of the CDR3 is TGTGCCAGCTCAGGTGACTCCGTGGCCACTGAGGCTTTCTTT. It codes for CASSGDSVATEAFF.